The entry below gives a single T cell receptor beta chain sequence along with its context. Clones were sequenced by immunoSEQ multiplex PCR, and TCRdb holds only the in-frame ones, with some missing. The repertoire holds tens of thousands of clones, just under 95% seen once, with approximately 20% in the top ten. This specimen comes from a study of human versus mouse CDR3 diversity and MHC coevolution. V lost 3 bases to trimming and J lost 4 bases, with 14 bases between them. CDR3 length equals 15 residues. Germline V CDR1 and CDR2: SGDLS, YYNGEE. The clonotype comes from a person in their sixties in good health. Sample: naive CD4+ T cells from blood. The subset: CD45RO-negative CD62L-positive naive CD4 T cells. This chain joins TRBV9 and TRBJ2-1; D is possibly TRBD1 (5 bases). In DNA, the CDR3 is TGTGCCAGCAGCGCCAGAAATGGGGCTTACAATGAGCAGTTCTTC. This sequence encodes CASSARNGAYNEQFF.